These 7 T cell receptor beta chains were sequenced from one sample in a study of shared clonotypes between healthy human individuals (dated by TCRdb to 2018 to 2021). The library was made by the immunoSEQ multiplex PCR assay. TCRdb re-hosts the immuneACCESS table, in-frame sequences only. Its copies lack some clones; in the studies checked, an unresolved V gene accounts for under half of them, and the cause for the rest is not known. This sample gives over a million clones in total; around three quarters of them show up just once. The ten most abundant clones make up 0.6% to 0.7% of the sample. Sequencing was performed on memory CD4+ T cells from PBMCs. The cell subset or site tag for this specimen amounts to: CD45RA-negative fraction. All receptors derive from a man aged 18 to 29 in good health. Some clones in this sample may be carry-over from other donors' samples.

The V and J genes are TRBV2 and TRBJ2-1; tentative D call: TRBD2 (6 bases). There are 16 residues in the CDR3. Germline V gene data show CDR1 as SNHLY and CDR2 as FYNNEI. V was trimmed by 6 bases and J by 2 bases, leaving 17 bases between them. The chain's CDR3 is CASRPRGSGTYNEQFF. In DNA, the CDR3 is TGTGCCAGCAGACCTCGGGGTAGCGGCACCTACAATGAGCAGTTCTTC.

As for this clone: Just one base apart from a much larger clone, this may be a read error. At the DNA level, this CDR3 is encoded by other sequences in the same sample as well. The CDR3 region is CASSGGLQETQYF. The CDR3, as DNA: TGTGCCAGCAGTGGGGGACTCCAAGAGACCCAGTACTTC. The chain joins TRBV2 to TRBJ2-5; D may be TRBD2 (6 bases). The CDR3 runs 13 residues. Germline V gene sequence: CDR1 SNHLY, CDR2 FYNNEI. Trimming shortened V by 4 bases and J by 1 base, and 7 bases separated the two germline ends.

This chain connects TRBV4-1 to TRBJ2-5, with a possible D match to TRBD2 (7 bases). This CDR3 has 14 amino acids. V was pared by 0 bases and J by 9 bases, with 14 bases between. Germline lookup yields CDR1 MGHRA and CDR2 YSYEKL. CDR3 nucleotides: TGCGCCAGCAGCCAAGATAGGGGGGGTACGGCCCAGTACTTC. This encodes CASSQDRGGTAQYF.

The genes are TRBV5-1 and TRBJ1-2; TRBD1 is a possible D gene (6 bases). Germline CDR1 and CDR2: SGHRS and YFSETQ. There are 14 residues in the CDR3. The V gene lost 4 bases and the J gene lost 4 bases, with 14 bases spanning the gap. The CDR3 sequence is CASSERTGSYGYTF. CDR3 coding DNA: TGCGCCAGCAGCGAAAGAACAGGGTCCTATGGCTACACCTTC.

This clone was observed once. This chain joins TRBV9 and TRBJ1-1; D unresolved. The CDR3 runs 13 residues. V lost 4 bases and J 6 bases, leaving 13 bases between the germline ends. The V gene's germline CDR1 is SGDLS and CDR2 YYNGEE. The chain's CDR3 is CASSPDPGAEAFF. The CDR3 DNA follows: TGTGCCAGCAGCCCCGACCCGGGCGCTGAAGCTTTCTTT.

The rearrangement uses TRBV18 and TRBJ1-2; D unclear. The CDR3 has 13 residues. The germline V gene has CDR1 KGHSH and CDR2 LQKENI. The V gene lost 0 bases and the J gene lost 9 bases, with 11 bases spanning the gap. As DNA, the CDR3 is TGTGCCAGCTCACCACCCGGCCTCTTGAGCTACACCTTC. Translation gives CASSPPGLLSYTF.

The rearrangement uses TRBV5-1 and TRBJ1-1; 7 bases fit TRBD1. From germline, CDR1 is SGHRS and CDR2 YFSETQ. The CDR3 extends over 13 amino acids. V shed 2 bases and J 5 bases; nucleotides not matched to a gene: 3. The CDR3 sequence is CASSLQGTTEAFF. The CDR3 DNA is TGCGCCAGCAGCTTACAGGGGACAACTGAAGCTTTCTTT.